The 20 T cell receptor beta chains given below trace back to one sample, sequenced in a study of response to subunit inactivated influenza vaccine (dated by TCRdb to the late 2010s). Library preparation employed RT-PCR. Sequencing was carried out with an Illumina HiSeq 2500. The public sequencing data were trimmed at Q25 with fastp and processed into clonotypes with MiXCR by TCRdb, which kept only in-frame beta chains. Duplicate CDR3 protein sequences are folded into a single record with the most common DNA and genes. For this sample there are about 580,000 distinct CDR3 sequences; roughly 15% appear just once. Together, the top ten hold 11% of the sample. The specimen was PBMCs from blood, collected roughly 12 days after vaccination. Every receptor here comes from a man between 50 and 59 years old who received an inactivated influenza vaccine. Donor details come from another sample of the same person, matched by shared clones.

In its sample, this clonotype was seen a few times. The chain links TRBV9 to TRBJ2-1, with 12 bases fitting TRBD2. The germline gives CDR1 SGDLS, CDR2 YYNGEE. The length of the CDR3 is 17 residues. J lost 3 bases, V lost 0 bases, and 4 bases had no gene match. The chain's CDR3 is CASSVVLAGGVYNEQFF. The CDR3, as DNA: TGTGCCAGCAGCGTAGTTCTAGCGGGGGGGGTCTACAATGAGCAGTTCTTC.

J is TRBJ1-2 and V is TRBV19; D unresolved. V gave up 0 bases and J gave up 8 bases, with 10 bases separating them. This CDR3 has 13 amino acids. Germline CDR1 and CDR2: LNHDA and SQIVND (reference sequence). The CDR3 coding sequence is TGTGCCAGTAGTATAGAACAGTTCGGCGGCTACACCTTC. It is translated as CASSIEQFGGYTF. Based on the CDR3 plus reference TRBV19 and TRBJ1-2, the full variable domain is DGGITQSPKYLFRKEGQNVTLSCEQNLNHDAMYWYRQDPGQGLRLIYYSQIVNDFQKGDIAEGYSVSREKKESFPLTVTSAQKNPTAFYLCASSIEQFGGYTFGSGTRLTVV.

The chain uses TRBV20-1 and TRBJ2-5; D ambiguous. CDR1 and CDR2 from the germline V gene are DFQATT and SNEGSKA (reference sequence). The CDR3 contains 14 residues. V lost 3 bases and J 5 bases, leaving 16 bases between the germline ends. CDR3 sequence (DNA): TGCAGTGCTAGTCTTGTAATTGGAGTGGAGACCCAGTACTTC. This gives the protein CSASLVIGVETQYF.

The table lists this clonotype with many counts. J is TRBJ2-7 and V is TRBV10-3; D unclear. Germline CDR1 reads ENHRY; CDR2 reads SYGVKD. Between the trimmed V and J ends, which lost 3 bases and 0 bases, there was a span of 12 bases. This CDR3 region has 15 residues. CDR3 bases: TGTGCCATCAGTGACCACGTAAAGAGCTCCTACGAGCAGTACTTC. As protein: CAISDHVKSSYEQYF.

The chain employs TRBV6-2 or TRBV6-3 and TRBJ2-5; 7 nucleotides line up with TRBD1. Losses at the gene ends were 2 bases for V and 9 bases for J; bases not matched to a gene: 3. The CDR3 contains 12 residues. Per the germline V gene, CDR1 is MNHEY and CDR2 is SVGEGT. CDR3 in amino acids: CASSYEGGSQYF. The CDR3 DNA follows: TGTGCCAGCAGTTACGAAGGGGGCTCCCAGTACTTC.

The chain couples TRBV5-1 to TRBJ2-7, with D perhaps matching TRBD1 (5 bases). This CDR3 spans 14 amino acids. The ends were cut back, 5 bases at V and 2 bases at J, with 14 bases in the middle. The germline V gene encodes CDR1 SGHRS and CDR2 YFSETQ. CDR3 residues: CASRGDYPPYEQYF. The DNA of the CDR3 is TGCGCCAGCAGAGGGGATTATCCCCCCTACGAGCAGTACTTC.

This clonotype turned up a few times. The rearrangement uses TRBV9 and TRBJ1-1; no clear D gene. CDR1 and CDR2 (germline): SGDLS, YYNGEE. The V gene lost 1 base and the J gene lost 5 bases, with 15 bases spanning the gap. CDR3 size: 15 residues. The CDR3 region has the DNA TGTGCCAGCAGCGTATCCGGTTCAGGAGGGACTGAAGCTTTCTTT. Translating it yields CASSVSGSGGTEAFF.

This rearrangement joins TRBV5-4 to TRBJ1-2; 8 bases align to TRBD1. CDR1 and CDR2 from the germline V gene are SGHNT and YYREEE (reference sequence). The CDR3 runs 14 residues. With 4 bases clipped from V and 4 bases from J, the junction kept 6 bases outside the gene matches. The CDR3 nucleotides are TGTGCCAGCAGCACGGGACAGGCTATCTATGGCTACACCTTC. Protein sequence: CASSTGQAIYGYTF.

This clonotype showed up many times. This chain links TRBV7-9 with TRBJ2-3; D is ambiguous. This CDR3 contains 15 residues. V lost 2 bases to trimming and J lost 0 bases, with 9 bases between them. CDR1 SEHNR and CDR2 FQNEAQ come from the germline V gene (reference sequence). The CDR3 loop reads CASSLLGLSTDTQYF. Here the CDR3 DNA reads TGTGCCAGCAGCTTACTAGGATTGAGCACAGATACGCAGTATTTT. Full variable domain (rest looked up from reference TRBV7-9 and TRBJ2-3): DTGVSQNPRHKITKRGQNVTFRCDPISEHNRLYWYRQTLGQGPEFLTYFQNEAQLEKSRLLSDRFSAERPKGSFSTLEIQRTEQGDSAMYLCASSLLGLSTDTQYFGPGTRLTVL.

This clonotype was picked up many times. V is TRBV12-3 or TRBV12-4 and J is TRBJ2-2; 8 bases match TRBD1. Unmatched junction bases numbered 7, after V lost 5 bases and J lost 5 bases. There are 15 residues in the CDR3. CDR3 amino acids: CASSKRTGRTGELFF. DNA of the CDR3: TGTGCCAGCAGTAAAAGGACAGGGCGGACCGGGGAGCTGTTTTTT.

The V call is TRBV2, the J call TRBJ1-1; TRBD1 agrees at 10 bases. Per the germline V gene, CDR1 is SNHLY and CDR2 is FYNNEI. The CDR3 contains 14 residues. Trimming removed 5 bases from V and 4 bases from J; junction bases left unmatched: 4. The CDR3 loop reads CASSTGQGSTEAFF. The CDR3 nucleotides read TGTGCCAGCAGTACGGGACAGGGGTCCACTGAAGCTTTCTTT.

J is TRBJ1-1 and V is TRBV4-2; maybe TRBD1 (6 bases). This CDR3 is built from 14 residues. Between the trimmed V and J ends, which lost 0 bases and 7 bases, there was a span of 12 bases. From germline, CDR1 is LGHNA and CDR2 YNFKEQ. The CDR3 sequence: CASSQDRGGSEAFF. DNA for the CDR3: TGTGCCAGCAGCCAAGATCGAGGGGGTAGTGAAGCTTTCTTT.

Only a few counts were recorded for this clonotype. This chain uses TRBV4-2 with TRBJ2-7, with a weak D call TRBD2 (5 bases). The CDR3 length is 14 residues. Germline loops: CDR1 LGHNA, CDR2 YNFKEQ. Trimming cost V 4 bases and J 7 bases, with 17 bases left between them. CDR3 sequence (DNA): TGTGCCAGCAGCCGAGGGATCTCCTCATCGGAGCAGTACTTC. The encoded protein is CASSRGISSSEQYF.

As for this clonotype: An end of the junction does not agree with germline; a read error may underlie this. The genes are TRBV12-3 or TRBV12-4 and TRBJ2-1, with D unresolved. This CDR3 comprises 15 residues. This CDR3 reads CASSASPWVYNGQFF. CDR3 bases: TGTGCCAGCAGTGCCAGCCCATGGGTCTACAATGGGCAGTTCTTC.

CDR3 residues: CSARELGPFEAFF. The CDR3 DNA reads TGCAGTGCCCGAGAACTGGGGCCTTTTGAAGCTTTCTTT. The chain carries TRBV20-1 and TRBJ1-1; the D gene is possibly TRBD1 (5 bases). The germline CDR1 and CDR2 sequences are DFQATT and SNEGSKA (reference sequence). This CDR3 is built from 13 residues. The V end was cut by 6 bases, the J end by 7 bases, with 18 bases between.

This clonotype showed up just a few times. This sequence joins TRBV6-6 and TRBJ2-7, with D hard to call. V was pared by 3 bases and J by 5 bases, with 8 bases between. This CDR3 region has 12 residues. Germline V gene lookup returns CDR1 MNHNY and CDR2 SVGAGI (reference sequence). The CDR3 sequence is CASSYRSDEQYF. The CDR3 DNA is TGTGCCAGCAGTTATCGTTCTGACGAGCAGTACTTC.

In this sample, this clonotype turned up a few times. The chain has TRBV7-2 and TRBJ2-1; D gene unclear. V lost 5 bases and J lost 3, with 8 bases in between. Germline CDR1 and CDR2: SGHTA and FQGNSA. CDR3 length: 13 amino acids. The CDR3 bases are TGTGCCAGCAGCCCAAGGTTCTACAATGAGCAGTTCTTC. It specifies CASSPRFYNEQFF.

The CDR3 sequence is CSVDGTSGSSYNEQFF. The DNA for the CDR3 is TGCAGCGTTGACGGGACTAGCGGGAGCTCCTACAATGAGCAGTTCTTC. The chain carries TRBV29-1 and TRBJ2-1; 14 nucleotides match TRBD2. The J segment lost 0 bases and the V segment lost 3 bases, leaving 1 base of the junction unmatched. CDR1 is SQVTM and CDR2 is ANQGSEA in the germline V gene. This CDR3 is 16 amino acids long.

The J gene is TRBJ2-1, the V gene TRBV5-1; either TRBD1 or TRBD2 may supply D (6 bases each). The CDR3 runs 15 residues. V gave up 0 bases and J gave up 9 bases, with 16 bases separating them. CDR1 SGHRS and CDR2 YFSETQ come from the germline V gene. The CDR3 region has the DNA TGCGCCAGCAGCTTGGGCCCCGGGGGCACAATTGAGCAGTTCTTC. Translated, it gives CASSLGPGGTIEQFF.

This clonotype has a handful of counts. This rearrangement joins TRBV5-1 to TRBJ2-1, with D possibly being TRBD2 (5 bases). CDR1 is SGHRS, CDR2 YFSETQ, per germline. The CDR3 length is 12 residues. Trimming took off 4 bases at V and 6 bases at J, with 8 bases between the two ends. The DNA of the CDR3 is TGCGCCAGCAGCATGGCGGGCAATGAGCAGTTCTTC. It is translated as CASSMAGNEQFF.